Listed below are T cell receptor beta chains from one sample, sequenced in a study of cytomegalovirus exposure and HLA in healthy donors. Sequencing was performed with immunoSEQ multiplex PCR; in TCRdb, only in-frame clones are kept and a portion is missing. This sample has about 140,000 clones, with 70% to 85% found just once. The sample was PBMCs. The source of these receptors is a woman in her forties in good health and CMV-seronegative. Both conserved end residues are part of each CDR3. A D gene is named only where the DNA matches it firmly.

J: TRBJ2-2; D: TRBD1; V: TRBV15; CDR3: CATSRQGADTGELFF
J: TRBJ2-7; D: TRBD2; V: TRBV5-1; CDR3: CASRLAGSYEQYF
J: TRBJ1-1; D: TRBD1; V: TRBV7-2; CDR3: CASSLRDRNTEAFF
J: TRBJ2-1; D: .; V: TRBV29-1; CDR3: CSVLRGGVDVSYNEQFF
J: TRBJ1-2; D: TRBD1; V: TRBV5-5; CDR3: CASSPDREVYGYTF
J: TRBJ2-1; D: TRBD2; V: TRBV18; CDR3: CASPRGLAGSYEQFF
J: TRBJ2-7; D: .; V: TRBV4-2; CDR3: CASSLSTTSYEQYF
J: TRBJ2-7; D: TRBD1; V: TRBV28; CDR3: CASSSPWTGSYEQYF
J: TRBJ1-1; D: .; V: TRBV7-9; CDR3: CASSEGLNTEAFF
J: TRBJ2-1; D: .; V: TRBV7-3; CDR3: CASSLEGSSYNEQFF
J: TRBJ2-7; D: TRBD2; V: TRBV7-6; CDR3: CASSLEASGTREQYF
J: TRBJ2-7; D: .; V: TRBV6-5; CDR3: CASKNPQGGQYF
J: TRBJ1-1; D: .; V: TRBV5-1; CDR3: CASRSNTGGNTEAFF
J: TRBJ2-1; D: .; V: TRBV5-1; CDR3: CASSVDGSYNEQFF
J: TRBJ1-1; D: TRBD1; V: TRBV5-6; CDR3: CASSLAPFGQGFYTEAFF
J: TRBJ1-3; D: .; V: TRBV25-1; CDR3: CASEARRGNTIYF
J: TRBJ1-2; D: TRBD1; V: TRBV28; CDR3: CATLDRANYGYTF
J: TRBJ1-2; D: TRBD1; V: TRBV7-9; CDR3: CASRPRTGVGYTF